This TCR beta chain was documented in a study of blood T cell repertoires in COVID-19. CDR3 length: 13 amino acids. The V end lost 2 bases, the J end lost 8 bases, and 10 bases lay between the germline ends. Germline V gene lookup returns CDR1 GTSNPN and CDR2 SVGIG (reference sequence). Measured with immunoSEQ multiplex PCR; TCRdb has only the in-frame clones, and not every one. The sample lists a few hundred thousand clones, about 80% seen once, with roughly 3.1% in the top ten. Participants came from fewer than 25 US areas, aged about 18 to 100 years. The TCR was taken from a man between 50 and 59 years old who had recovered from COVID-19. Sequences were obtained from PBMCs or T cells enriched from blood (not recorded which). The V call is TRBV30, the J call TRBJ1-6; maybe TRBD1 (5 bases). The CDR3 region is CAWSPGMHSPLHF. The CDR3 DNA reads TGTGCCTGGAGTCCAGGGATGCATTCACCCCTCCACTTT.